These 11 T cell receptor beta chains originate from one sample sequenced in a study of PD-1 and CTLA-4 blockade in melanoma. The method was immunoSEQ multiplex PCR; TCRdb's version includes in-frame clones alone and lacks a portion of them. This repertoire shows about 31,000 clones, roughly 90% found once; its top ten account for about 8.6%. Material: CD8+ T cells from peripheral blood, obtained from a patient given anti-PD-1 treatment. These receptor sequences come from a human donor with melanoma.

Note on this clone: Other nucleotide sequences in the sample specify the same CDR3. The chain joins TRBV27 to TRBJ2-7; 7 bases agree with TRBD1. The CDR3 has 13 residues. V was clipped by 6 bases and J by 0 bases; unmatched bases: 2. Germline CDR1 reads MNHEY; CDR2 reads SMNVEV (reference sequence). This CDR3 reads CASSRDSSYEQYF. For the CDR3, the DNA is TGTGCCAGCAGCCGGGACAGCTCCTACGAGCAGTACTTC.

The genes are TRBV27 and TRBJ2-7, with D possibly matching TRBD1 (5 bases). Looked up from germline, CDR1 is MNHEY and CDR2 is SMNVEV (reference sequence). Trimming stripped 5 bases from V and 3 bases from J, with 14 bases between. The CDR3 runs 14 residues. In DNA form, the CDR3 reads TGTGCCAGCAGTCACAGGAGTTTCGACTACGAGCAGTACTTC. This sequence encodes CASSHRSFDYEQYF.

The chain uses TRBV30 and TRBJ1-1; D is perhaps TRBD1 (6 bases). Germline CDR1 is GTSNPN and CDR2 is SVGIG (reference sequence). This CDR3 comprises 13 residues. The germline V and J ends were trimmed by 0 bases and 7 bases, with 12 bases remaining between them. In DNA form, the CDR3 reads TGTGCCTGGAGTGTAAGGGGGGCGATTGAAGCTTTCTTT. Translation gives CAWSVRGAIEAFF.

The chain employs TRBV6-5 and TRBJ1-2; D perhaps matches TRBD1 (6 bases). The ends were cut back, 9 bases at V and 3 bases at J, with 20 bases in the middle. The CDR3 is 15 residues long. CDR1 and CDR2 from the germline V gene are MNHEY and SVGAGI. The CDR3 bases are TGTGCCAGTTCGTCCCTGGGGGCAGTTGACTATGGCTACACCTTC. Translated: CASSSLGAVDYGYTF.

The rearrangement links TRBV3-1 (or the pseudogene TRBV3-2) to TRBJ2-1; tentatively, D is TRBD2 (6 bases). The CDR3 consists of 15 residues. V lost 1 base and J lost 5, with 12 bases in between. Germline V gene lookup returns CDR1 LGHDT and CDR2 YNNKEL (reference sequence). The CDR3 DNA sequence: TGTGCCAGCAGCCAAGGGTTCGGGGGTAACAATGAGCAGTTCTTC. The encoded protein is CASSQGFGGNNEQFF.

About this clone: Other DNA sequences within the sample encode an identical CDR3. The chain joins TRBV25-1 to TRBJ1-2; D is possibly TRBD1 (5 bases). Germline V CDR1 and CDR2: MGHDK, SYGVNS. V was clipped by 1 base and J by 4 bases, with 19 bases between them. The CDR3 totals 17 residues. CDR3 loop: CASSESDSDSGIYGYTF. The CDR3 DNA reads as TGTGCCAGCAGTGAATCCGACAGTGACAGCGGGATCTATGGCTACACCTTC.

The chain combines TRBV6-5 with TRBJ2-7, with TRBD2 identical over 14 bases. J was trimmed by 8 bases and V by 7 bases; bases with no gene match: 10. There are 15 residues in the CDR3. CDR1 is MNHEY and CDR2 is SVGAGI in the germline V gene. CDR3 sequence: CASTTSTSGRVKQYF. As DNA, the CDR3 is TGTGCCAGCACCACGTCGACTAGCGGGAGGGTTAAGCAGTACTTC.

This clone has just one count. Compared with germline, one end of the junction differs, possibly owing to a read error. This CDR3 reads CASSYEGRIF. Here the CDR3 DNA reads TGTGCCAGCAGTTACGAGGGCCGGATCTTT. The V call is TRBV6-5, the J call TRBJ1-1; D is undetermined. Germline V gene sequence: CDR1 MNHEY, CDR2 SVGAGI. The CDR3 contains 10 residues.

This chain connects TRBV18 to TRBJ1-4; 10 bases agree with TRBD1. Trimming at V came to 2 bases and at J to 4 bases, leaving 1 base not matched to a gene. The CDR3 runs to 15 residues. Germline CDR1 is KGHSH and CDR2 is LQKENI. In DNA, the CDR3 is TGTGCCAGCTCACCAGGGGACAGGGGTAATGAAAAACTGTTTTTT. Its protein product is CASSPGDRGNEKLFF.

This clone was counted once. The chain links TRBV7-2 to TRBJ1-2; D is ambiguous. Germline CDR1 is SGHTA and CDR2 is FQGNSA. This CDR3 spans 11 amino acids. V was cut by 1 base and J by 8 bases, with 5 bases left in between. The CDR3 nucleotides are TGTGCCAGCAGCTTAGTTACCGGCTACACCTTC. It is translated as CASSLVTGYTF.

CDR3 sequence (DNA): TGTGCCAGCAGTCTCCGACAGCTACACACAGATACGCAGTATTTT. Its protein product is CASSLRQLHTDTQYF. The rearrangement links TRBV27 to TRBJ2-3, with D tentatively TRBD1 (5 bases). This CDR3 contains 15 residues. Trimming took 5 bases from V and 2 from J, leaving 14 bases between them. Germline loops: CDR1 MNHEY, CDR2 SMNVEV (reference sequence).